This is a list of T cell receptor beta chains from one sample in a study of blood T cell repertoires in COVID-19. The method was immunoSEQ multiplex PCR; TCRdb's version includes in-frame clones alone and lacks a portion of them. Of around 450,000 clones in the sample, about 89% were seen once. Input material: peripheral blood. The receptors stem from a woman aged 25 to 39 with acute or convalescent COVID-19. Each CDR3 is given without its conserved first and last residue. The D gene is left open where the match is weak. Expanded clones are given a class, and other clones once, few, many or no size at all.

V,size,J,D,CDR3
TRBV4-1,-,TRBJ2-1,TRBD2,ASSQDHDGGGLDEQF
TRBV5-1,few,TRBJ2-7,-,ASSLAVLSSYEQY
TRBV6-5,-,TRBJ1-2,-,ASSYSRAESTGYT
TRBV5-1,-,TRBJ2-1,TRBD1,ASSLKGQVRNEQF
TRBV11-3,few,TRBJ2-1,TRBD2,ASSSLTTSGGDEQF
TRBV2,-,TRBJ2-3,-,ASSESRVSRKNTQY
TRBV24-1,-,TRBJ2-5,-,ATSGGDYQETQY
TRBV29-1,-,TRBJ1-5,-,SVATAGSQPQH
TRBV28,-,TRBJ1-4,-,ASSSSRGLNEKLF
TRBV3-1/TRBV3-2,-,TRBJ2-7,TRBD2,ASSQDPLLSGGRYEQY
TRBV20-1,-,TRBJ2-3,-,SASGKEITDTQY
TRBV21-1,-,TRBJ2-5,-,ASSKVGGRETQY
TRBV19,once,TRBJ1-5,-,ASTEFWGNQPQH
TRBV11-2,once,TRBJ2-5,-,ASSLRPGYGETQY
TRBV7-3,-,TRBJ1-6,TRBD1,ASSWGQYNSPLH
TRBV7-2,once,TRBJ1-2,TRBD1,ASSLMSSQGDGYT
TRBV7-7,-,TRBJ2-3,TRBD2,ASSLLAGGRDTQY
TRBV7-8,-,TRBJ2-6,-,ASSLAPWSGANVLT
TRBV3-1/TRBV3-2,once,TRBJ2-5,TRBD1,ATGGRQETQY
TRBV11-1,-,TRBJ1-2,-,ASSLTAGQRGYT
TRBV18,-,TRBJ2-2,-,ASSDGYSGELF
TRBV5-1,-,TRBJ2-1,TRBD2,ASSLLRTSGVSSYNEQF
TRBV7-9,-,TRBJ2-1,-,ASSLGGGVSSYNEQF
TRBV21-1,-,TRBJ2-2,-,ASRAGHEPEELF
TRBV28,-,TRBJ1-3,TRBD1,ASSTTGTGNTIY
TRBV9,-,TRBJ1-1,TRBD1,ASSVETGGRAF
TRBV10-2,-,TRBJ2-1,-,ASRSSSGNEQF
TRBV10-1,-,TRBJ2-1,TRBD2,ASSGGTSGVEQF
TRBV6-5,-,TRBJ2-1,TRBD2,ASSYSGGANEQF